This is a list of T cell receptor beta chains from one sample in a study of naive and memory T cell subsets. TCRdb reanalysed the UMI-ligation and nested PCR reads using MiXCR and keeps one entry per CDR3 protein. The table lists tens of thousands of distinct CDR3 sequences, roughly 20% of them singletons. Sequencing was performed on effector memory CD4+ T cells from blood. The source of these receptors is a human donor in good health. Each CDR3 is given with its conserved first and last residue. Fields, in order: clone size, V gene, J gene, CDR3 length, D gene, CDR3 protein, CDR3 DNA. D genes are given only for firm matches. Size is stated for part of the rows, as once, few or many counts, or as a class when the clone is expanded.

>few|TRBV28|TRBJ2-1|16|-
CASSPRDFRSYNEQFF
TGTGCCAGCAGTCCTCGGGACTTTCGCTCCTACAATGAGCAGTTCTTC
>-|TRBV4-2|TRBJ1-1|16|-
CASSVQGRGMNTEAFF
TGTGCCAGCAGCGTACAGGGTCGAGGGATGAACACTGAAGCTTTCTTT
>-|TRBV30|TRBJ2-3|14|-
CAWSVGQNTDTQYF
TGTGCCTGGAGTGTAGGCCAGAACACAGATACGCAGTATTTT
>-|TRBV5-1|TRBJ2-3|15|TRBD2
CASSLVLAGGDTQYF
TGCGCCAGCAGCTTGGTCCTAGCGGGAGGAGATACGCAGTATTTT
>many|TRBV27|TRBJ2-1|16|TRBD2
CASSLSWTSGYNEQFF
TGTGCCAGCAGTTTATCGTGGACTAGCGGTTACAATGAGCAGTTCTTC
>once|TRBV9|TRBJ2-2|16|TRBD1
CASSSRQGMDTGELFF
TGTGCCAGCAGCTCTCGACAGGGAATGGACACCGGGGAGCTGTTTTTT
>-|TRBV20-1|TRBJ1-1|12|TRBD1
CSAMDRGPEAFF
TGCAGTGCTATGGACAGGGGCCCTGAAGCTTTCTTT
>-|TRBV11-2|TRBJ2-1|16|TRBD2
CASSLTLAGGPREQFF
TGTGCCAGCAGCTTGACCTTAGCGGGAGGGCCGAGGGAGCAGTTCTTC
>-|TRBV4-2|TRBJ2-3|15|TRBD2
CASSQGAGVTDTQYF
TGTGCCAGCAGCCAGGGAGCGGGGGTCACAGATACGCAGTATTTT
>-|TRBV11-3|TRBJ2-1|14|TRBD1
CASSPGGSYNEQFF
TGTGCCAGCAGCCCAGGGGGCTCCTACAATGAGCAGTTCTTC
>-|TRBV5-5|TRBJ2-7|15|TRBD1
CASSFLRDRAYEQYF
TGTGCCAGCAGCTTTCTCCGGGACAGGGCCTACGAGCAGTACTTC
>few|TRBV20-1|TRBJ2-1|18|TRBD2
CSARAPGPTSGRYNEQFF
TGCAGTGCTAGAGCCCCGGGCCCCACTAGCGGGAGGTACAATGAGCAGTTCTTC
>-|TRBV6-6|TRBJ2-1|16|TRBD2
CASSWGGLAGVHEQFF
TGTGCCAGCAGTTGGGGGGGACTAGCGGGAGTTCATGAGCAGTTCTTC
>few|TRBV4-2|TRBJ2-4|17|-
CASSQVRGGTSKNIQYF
TGTGCCAGCAGCCAAGTTCGAGGAGGTACATCCAAAAACATTCAGTACTTC
>many|TRBV12-3/TRBV12-4|TRBJ2-3|15|TRBD1
CASSSFRGPTDTQYF
TGTGCCAGCAGTAGCTTCAGGGGGCCGACAGATACGCAGTATTTT
>-|TRBV6-2/TRBV6-3|TRBJ1-2|13|-
CASSRTGSEGYTF
TGTGCCAGCAGTCGTACAGGGTCGGAAGGCTACACCTTC
>few|TRBV27|TRBJ2-2|17|-
CASSYRGVDANTGELFF
TGTGCCAGCAGTTACCGGGGTGTGGACGCGAACACCGGGGAGCTGTTTTTT
>many|TRBV28|TRBJ1-6|14|-
CASSFRTQNSPLHF
TGTGCCAGCAGTTTTAGGACACAGAATTCACCCCTCCACTTT
>medium-sized|TRBV28|TRBJ1-2|14|TRBD1
CASRDGQGGYGYTF
TGTGCCAGCAGAGACGGACAGGGGGGCTATGGCTACACCTTC
>-|TRBV28|TRBJ1-5|17|-
CASSPAVAGWSNQPQHF
TGTGCCAGCAGTCCCGCGGTGGCAGGGTGGAGCAATCAGCCCCAGCATTTT
>-|TRBV2|TRBJ2-5|13|TRBD2
CARGLAGEGTQYF
TGTGCCAGGGGACTAGCGGGAGAAGGGACCCAGTACTTC
>few|TRBV18|TRBJ1-2|20|TRBD1
CASSPSYGGQGAGVNYGYTF
TGTGCCAGCTCACCATCGTATGGGGGACAGGGGGCCGGCGTGAACTATGGCTACACCTTC
>many|TRBV6-2/TRBV6-3|TRBJ1-5|15|-
CASSPPDRWGQPQHF
TGTGCCAGCAGCCCACCGGACCGTTGGGGGCAGCCCCAGCATTTT
>medium-sized|TRBV3-1|TRBJ2-7|13|-
CASSRGNSYEQYF
TGTGCCAGCAGCCGGGGCAACTCCTACGAGCAGTACTTC
>-|TRBV20-1|TRBJ1-4|13|-
CSAHQGPSEKLFF
TGCAGTGCCCACCAGGGGCCAAGTGAAAAACTGTTTTTT
>-|TRBV28|TRBJ1-5|13|-
CASSLRYGEPQHF
TGTGCCAGCAGTTTAAGGTATGGAGAACCCCAGCATTTT
>few|TRBV5-1|TRBJ2-5|14|TRBD2
CASSSSGNQETQYF
TGCGCCAGCAGTTCTAGCGGGAACCAAGAGACCCAGTACTTC
>once|TRBV14|TRBJ2-7|14|TRBD1
CASSQGQGRYEQYF
TGTGCCAGCAGCCAAGGACAGGGGAGGTACGAGCAGTACTTC
>few|TRBV6-2/TRBV6-3|TRBJ1-5|15|-
CASSSLAGSNQPQHF
TGTGCCAGCAGTAGCCTAGCAGGATCCAATCAGCCCCAGCATTTT
>medium-sized|TRBV10-3|TRBJ2-3|14|TRBD2
CAISLAGDTDTQYF
TGTGCCATCTCCCTAGCGGGAGACACAGATACGCAGTATTTT
>few|TRBV7-7|TRBJ2-2|15|TRBD2
CASSLRTSGAGELFF
TGTGCTAGCAGCTTAAGGACTAGCGGCGCCGGGGAGCTGTTTTTT
>few|TRBV5-1|TRBJ2-2|14|-
CASSSGVETGELFF
TGCGCCAGCAGCTCGGGAGTTGAAACCGGGGAGCTGTTTTTT
>large|TRBV19|TRBJ1-5|11|TRBD1
CASGTGQPQHF
TGTGCCAGTGGGACAGGGCAGCCCCAGCATTTT
>-|TRBV14|TRBJ2-7|17|TRBD2
CASSLSSGTSGRDEQYF
TGTGCCAGCAGCCTCTCATCCGGGACTAGCGGGAGGGATGAGCAGTACTTC
>few|TRBV5-4|TRBJ2-2|17|-
CASSSLGQGIISGELFF
TGTGCCAGCAGCTCCCTGGGGCAGGGGATAATCTCCGGGGAGCTGTTTTTT
>few|TRBV27|TRBJ2-7|13|TRBD2
CASSSLAGNEQYF
TGTGCCAGCAGTTCCTTAGCGGGAAACGAGCAGTACTTC
>many|TRBV5-1|TRBJ1-2|15|TRBD1
CASSGGQVGDDGYTF
TGCGCCAGCAGCGGGGGACAGGTCGGTGATGATGGCTACACCTTC
>-|TRBV2|TRBJ1-5|15|-
CASSGGGGAFQPQHF
TGTGCCAGCAGTGGAGGAGGGGGGGCTTTTCAGCCCCAGCATTTT
>-|TRBV9|TRBJ1-1|14|-
CASSVVGAGNKAFF
TGTGCCAGCAGCGTAGTGGGGGCCGGGAACAAAGCTTTCTTT
>-|TRBV6-5|TRBJ2-7|12|-
CASSHGGYEQYF
TGTGCCAGCAGTCACGGGGGTTACGAGCAGTACTTC
>-|TRBV5-1|TRBJ1-1|14|-
CASSLDAMNTEAFF
TGCGCCAGCAGCTTGGACGCGATGAACACTGAAGCTTTCTTT
>-|TRBV27|TRBJ1-2|14|-
CASSERAGRNGYTF
TGTGCCAGCAGTGAGCGGGCCGGTAGGAATGGCTACACCTTC
>many|TRBV2|TRBJ1-5|15|-
CASSGGGGAGQPQHF
TGTGCCAGCAGTGGGGGAGGGGGGGCAGGTCAGCCCCAGCATTTT
>-|TRBV28|TRBJ1-2|14|-
CASTRIGEAYGYTF
TGTGCCAGCACAAGAATCGGGGAAGCTTATGGCTACACCTTC
>-|TRBV30|TRBJ2-3|16|TRBD2
CAWSVVRGRRTDTQYF
TGTGCCTGGAGTGTAGTTCGCGGGAGGAGGACAGATACGCAGTATTTT
>-|TRBV20-1|TRBJ2-5|15|-
CSAGAGGDTQETQYF
TGCAGTGCTGGGGCGGGTGGGGACACACAAGAGACCCAGTACTTC
>-|TRBV27|TRBJ2-7|14|-
CASSSTGDLSEQYF
TGTGCCAGCAGTTCGACGGGGGACCTCTCCGAGCAGTACTTC
>-|TRBV7-2|TRBJ2-1|14|-
CASSRSDRGNRQFF
TGTGCCAGCAGCCGCAGCGACAGAGGGAATCGGCAGTTCTTC
>-|TRBV27|TRBJ2-3|14|TRBD2
CASNFAGGRDTQYF
TGTGCCAGCAACTTCGCGGGGGGCAGGGATACGCAGTATTTT
>few|TRBV20-1|TRBJ2-1|15|TRBD2
CSARDASGRAREQFF
TGCAGTGCTAGAGATGCTAGCGGGAGGGCGAGGGAGCAGTTCTTC
>-|TRBV4-1|TRBJ1-1|15|-
CASSQVGKRNTEAFF
TGCGCCAGCAGCCAAGTTGGCAAAAGGAACACTGAAGCTTTCTTT
>-|TRBV7-2|TRBJ2-4|16|-
CASSRDSGAAKNIQYF
TGTGCCAGCAGCCGTGACTCAGGGGCCGCCAAAAACATTCAGTACTTC
>few|TRBV27|TRBJ1-2|14|-
CASSLGSAGTGYTF
TGTGCCAGCAGTTTAGGCTCGGCAGGGACTGGCTACACCTTC
>-|TRBV18|TRBJ2-5|15|-
CASSPPGHSQETQYF
TGTGCCAGCTCACCACCGGGGCACAGCCAAGAGACCCAGTACTTC
>-|TRBV10-3|TRBJ1-1|16|-
CAISANSGRPNTEAFF
TGTGCCATCAGTGCTAATTCAGGACGGCCGAACACTGAAGCTTTCTTT
>-|TRBV20-1|TRBJ2-3|15|-
CSASARETSTDTQYF
TGCAGTGCTAGTGCGCGGGAAACTAGCACAGATACGCAGTATTTT
>-|TRBV5-1|TRBJ2-3|13|-
CASSPGYPDTQYF
TGCGCCAGCAGCCCAGGGTACCCAGATACGCAGTATTTT
>few|TRBV11-2|TRBJ2-3|18|TRBD2
CASSFRLAGVGSTDTQYF
TGTGCCAGCAGCTTTCGACTAGCGGGAGTTGGTAGCACAGATACGCAGTATTTT
>few|TRBV12-3/TRBV12-4|TRBJ2-7|12|-
CASSFGYNEQYF
TGTGCCAGCAGTTTCGGATACAACGAGCAGTACTTC